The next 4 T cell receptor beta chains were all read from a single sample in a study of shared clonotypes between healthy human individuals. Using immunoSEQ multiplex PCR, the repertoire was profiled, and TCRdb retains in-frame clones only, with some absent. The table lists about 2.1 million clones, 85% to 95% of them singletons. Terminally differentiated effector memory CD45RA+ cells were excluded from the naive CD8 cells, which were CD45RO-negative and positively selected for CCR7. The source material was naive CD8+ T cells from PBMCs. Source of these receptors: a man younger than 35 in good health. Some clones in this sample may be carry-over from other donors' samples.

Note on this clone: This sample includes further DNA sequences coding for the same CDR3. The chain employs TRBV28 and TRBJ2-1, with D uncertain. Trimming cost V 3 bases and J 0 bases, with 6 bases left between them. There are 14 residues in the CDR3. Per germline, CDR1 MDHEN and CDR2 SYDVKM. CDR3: CASSFSSSYNEQFF. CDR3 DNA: TGTGCCAGCAGTTTTAGTAGCTCCTACAATGAGCAGTTCTTC.

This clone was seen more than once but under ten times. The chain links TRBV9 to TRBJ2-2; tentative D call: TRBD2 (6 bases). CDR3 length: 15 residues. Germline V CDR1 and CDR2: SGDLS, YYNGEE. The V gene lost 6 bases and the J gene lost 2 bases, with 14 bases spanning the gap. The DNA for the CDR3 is TGTGCCAGCACCCCCGGGGGAGACAACACCGGGGAGCTGTTTTTT. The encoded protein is CASTPGGDNTGELFF.

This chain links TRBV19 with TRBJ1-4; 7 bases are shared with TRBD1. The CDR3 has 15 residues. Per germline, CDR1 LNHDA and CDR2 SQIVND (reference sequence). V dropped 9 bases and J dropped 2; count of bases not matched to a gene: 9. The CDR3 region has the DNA TGTGCCAGCCGCGACAGGGCCGGCACTAATGAAAAACTGTTTTTT. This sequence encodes CASRDRAGTNEKLFF.

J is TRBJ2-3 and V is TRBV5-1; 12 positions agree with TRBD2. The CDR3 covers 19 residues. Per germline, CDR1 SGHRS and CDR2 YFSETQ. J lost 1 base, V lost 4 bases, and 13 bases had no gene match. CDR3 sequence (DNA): TGCGCCAGCAGCCTGACTAGCGGGAGTGAGTGGTTTGGCACAGATACGCAGTATTTT. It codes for CASSLTSGSEWFGTDTQYF.